This TCR beta chain was retrieved from a study of CD8+ T cells in alopecia areata. Study context: Those patients who were treated received oral tofacitinib, which was given at 5 to 10 mg twice daily for moderate-to-severe alopecia areata. Study outcomes and limitations: In lesional scalp, particularly from alopecia totalis/universalis, clonality was higher than in normal scalp.

This CDR3 contains 16 residues. CDR1 PRHDT and CDR2 FYEKMQ come from the germline V gene (reference sequence). Losses at the gene ends were 7 bases for V and 4 bases for J; bases not matched to a gene: 11. This clone was seen a handful of times. Antigen unknown. Sequencing used cDNA as its template, made by extracting RNA and reverse transcribing it. Profiling relied on immunoSEQ multiplex PCR, and the TCRdb table lists in-frame clones only, not all of them. This table has some 150,000 clones, about 51% appearing once. The origin of this receptor is a human donor with alopecia areata. The gene calls are TRBV13 and TRBJ1-1, with 11 bases aligning to TRBD1. The sample here was CD8+ T cells sorted from blood, taken at week 0. This CDR3 reads CASIITGTGGFTEAFF. The CDR3 nucleotides read TGTGCCAGCATCATCACCGGGACAGGGGGTTTCACTGAAGCTTTCTTT.